Listed here are 8 T cell receptor beta chains from one sample, sequenced in a study of CXCR3-negative and CXCR3-positive naive CD8 T cells. Study-level results: Naive cells with CXCR3 showed TRB CDR3s that were more hydrophobic than those in CXCR3-negative naive cells.

TRB cDNA libraries were made by UMI-labeled 5' RACE. TCRdb re-called the 5' RACE reads, yielding one record per CDR3 amino acid sequence without DNA. The table lists 120,000 to 150,000 distinct CDR3 sequences, with around 0.28% in the top ten. The antigens these receptors bind are not known. Specimen: naive CXCR3+ CD8+ T cells from blood. Subset meaning: CD45RO-CCR7+CD27+CD95- naive CD8+ T cells expressing CXCR3 (TNR3+). The receptors shown here come from a human donor in good health. Some clones in this sample may be carry-over from other donors' samples.

This sequence joins TRBV11-2 and TRBJ2-1; the D call of TRBD2 rests on TCRdb alone, since no DNA is present to check it. Per germline, CDR1 SGHAT and CDR2 FQNNGV. The CDR3 length is 15 residues. This CDR3 reads CASSTGTSGSHEQFF. The complete variable domain, with remaining parts taken from reference TRBV11-2 and TRBJ2-1, reads EAGVAQSPRYKIIEKRQSVAFWCNPISGHATLYWYQQILGQGPKLLIQFQNNGVVDDSQLPKDRFSAERLKGVDSTLKIQPAKLEDSAVYLCASSTGTSGSHEQFFGPGTRLTVL.

The chain combines TRBV29-1 with TRBJ2-7; TCRdb reports TRBD2, a call that lacks DNA to check it against. Germline V CDR1 and CDR2: SQVTM, ANQGSEA. The CDR3 has 15 amino acids. The CDR3 reads CSVEEGGMASYEQYF.

V usage is TRBV5-1 and J usage is TRBJ2-3; TCRdb lists TRBD1, though no DNA is available to test this call. Per germline, CDR1 SGHRS and CDR2 YFSETQ. CDR3 size: 14 residues. The CDR3 here is CASSSTGGTDTQYF. Drawing the rest from reference TRBV5-1 and TRBJ2-3, the complete variable domain is KAGVTQTPRYLIKTRGQQVTLSCSPISGHRSVSWYQQTPGQGLQFLFEYFSETQRNKGNFPGRFSGRQFSNSRSEMNVSTLELGDSALYLCASSSTGGTDTQYFGPGTRLTVL.

The chain uses TRBV20-1 and TRBJ2-1; the TRBD2 assignment by TCRdb is unverifiable without DNA. The CDR3 contains 13 residues. Looked up from germline, CDR1 is DFQATT and CDR2 is SNEGSKA (reference sequence). CDR3: CSARDPPARRQFF.

The genes are TRBV5-1 and TRBJ2-3; TCRdb picks TRBD2, but there is no DNA to check that call. The CDR3 contains 15 residues. Germline assignment: CDR1 SGHRS and CDR2 YFSETQ. This CDR3 is CASSWGTSGTDTQYF.

The J gene is TRBJ2-1, the V gene TRBV4-1; TCRdb lists TRBD2, though no DNA is available to test this call. This CDR3 is built from 16 residues. The germline CDR1 and CDR2 sequences are MGHRA and YSYEKL. CDR3 protein: CASSQDETSGRSEQFF.

This rearrangement joins TRBV29-1 to TRBJ2-7; TCRdb's assignment of TRBD1 cannot be checked, as there is no DNA. The CDR3 length is 13 residues. Germline CDR1 and CDR2: SQVTM and ANQGSEA. CDR3 in amino acids: CSALGQGTYEQYF.

The chain employs TRBV19 and TRBJ2-1. CDR1 is LNHDA, CDR2 SQIVND, per germline (reference sequence). This CDR3 has 13 amino acids. CDR3 amino acids: CASSIGINNEQFF.